This T cell receptor beta chain originates from a study of CD8 T cells in ankylosing spondylitis. Notes on the study in general: Disease-linked clones were reportedly significantly enriched in matched ankylosing spondylitis synovial fluid. Disease-associated clones were CD8+ and fairly uncommon in peripheral blood.

This clonotype has ten or more counts. Its antigen is as yet unknown. Quantitative barcoded 5'-RACE was used to prepare TCR beta libraries. Each CDR3 protein is one row after TCRdb ran MiXCR on the 5' RACE reads. The table shows 220,000 or so distinct CDR3 sequences, with roughly 10% occurring only once. Germline trimming cut 6 bases from V and 0 bases from J; bases unmatched to any gene: 10. CDR3 length: 18 residues. The material sequenced was blood, either unsorted or a sorted T cell fraction (not recorded which). The receptor was derived from a male donor with ankylosing spondylitis or in good health (not recorded which). This sequence joins TRBV12-3 or TRBV12-4 and TRBJ2-6; the match to TRBD1 covers 8 bases. The CDR3 sequence is CASSPRGRLNSGANVLTF. CDR3 nucleotide sequence: TGTGCCAGCAGCCCCAGGGGGCGCCTTAACTCTGGGGCCAACGTCCTGACTTTC.